Below, 32 T cell receptor beta chains from the same sample are listed, as sequenced in a study of T cell changes during pregnancy in multiple sclerosis. Here immunoSEQ multiplex PCR was the method, and the copy in TCRdb shows in-frame clones only, minus some. The sample has around 70,000 clones, roughly 92% seen once. The sample was peripheral blood, taken before pregnancy. These TCRs come from a female donor with multiple sclerosis, enrolled in a pregnancy study.

The chain has TRBV15 and TRBJ2-1, with D perhaps TRBD2 (6 bases). Per the germline V gene, CDR1 is LNHNV and CDR2 is YYDKDF (reference sequence). V was clipped by 0 bases and J by 14 bases, with 14 bases between them. This CDR3 has 13 amino acids. Here the CDR3 reads CATSRDLADREFF. CDR3 nucleotides: TGTGCCACCAGCAGAGATTTAGCGGATAGGGAGTTCTTC. The complete variable domain, with remaining parts taken from reference TRBV15 and TRBJ2-1, reads DAMVIQNPRYQVTQFGKPVTLSCSQTLNHNVMYWYQQKSSQAPKLLFHYYDKDFNNEADTPDNFQSRRPNTSFCFLDIRSPGLGDTAMYLCATSRDLADREFFGPGTRLTVL.

This clone has only one observation. The V gene is TRBV19, the J gene TRBJ2-7; TRBD1 agrees at 9 bases. The CDR3 loop spans 14 amino acids. The V gene's germline CDR1 is LNHDA and CDR2 SQIVND (reference sequence). V lost 8 bases to trimming and J lost 5 bases; unmatched junction nucleotides: 10. CDR3 residues: CASSPADRGNEQYF. The DNA for the CDR3 is TGTGCCAGTTCGCCGGCGGACAGGGGCAACGAGCAGTACTTC.

J is TRBJ2-7 and V is TRBV5-4; 10 bases map to TRBD1. The CDR3 has 18 residues. The germline V gene encodes CDR1 SGHNT and CDR2 YYREEE (reference sequence). Trimming removed 3 bases from V and 1 base from J; junction bases left unmatched: 13. CDR3 region: CASSSPLRPGQGSYEQYF. Written as DNA, the CDR3 is TGTGCCAGCAGCTCCCCTCTCAGACCGGGACAGGGGTCCTACGAGCAGTACTTC.

The chain couples TRBV27 to TRBJ2-5; 12 bases are shared with TRBD2. This CDR3 is built from 13 residues. J was trimmed by 4 bases and V by 6 bases; bases with no gene match: 0. Per the germline V gene, CDR1 is MNHEY and CDR2 is SMNVEV (reference sequence). The CDR3 bases are TGTGCCAGCAGGACTAGCGGGAGAGAGACCCAGTACTTC. As protein: CASRTSGRETQYF.

This chain connects TRBV6-5 to TRBJ2-6, with D possibly being TRBD2 (7 bases). The germline gives CDR1 MNHEY, CDR2 SVGAGI. Between the trimmed V and J ends, which lost 4 bases and 3 bases, there was a span of 13 bases. The CDR3 loop spans 16 amino acids. The CDR3 nucleotides are TGTGCCAGCAGTTGGAGGGGGGGTAGTGGGGCCAACGTCCTGACTTTC. Its translation is CASSWRGGSGANVLTF.

This rearrangement joins TRBV6-1 to TRBJ1-5; no clear D gene. The ends were cut back, 4 bases at V and 2 bases at J, with 9 bases in the middle. The CDR3 is 14 amino acids. Germline values: CDR1 MNHNS, CDR2 SASEGT. For the CDR3, the DNA is TGTGCCAGCAGTGTTACGCGGGGCAATCAGCCCCAGCATTTT. This gives the protein CASSVTRGNQPQHF.

The chain couples TRBV9 to TRBJ2-5; 12 nucleotides line up with TRBD2. CDR1 and CDR2 from the germline V gene are SGDLS and YYNGEE. CDR3 length: 15 amino acids. The V gene end was trimmed by 0 bases and the J gene end by 5 bases; junction bases not matched to a gene: 2. CDR3 residues: CASSVGGTSGETQYF. CDR3 sequence (DNA): TGTGCCAGCAGCGTAGGGGGGACTAGCGGGGAGACCCAGTACTTC.

J is TRBJ2-5 and V is TRBV10-3; 9 nucleotides match TRBD2. The junction had 12 bases not matched to a gene; V was cut back by 8 bases and J by 5 bases. The CDR3 is 15 residues long. Germline CDR1 is ENHRY and CDR2 is SYGVKD. The CDR3 DNA reads TGTGCCATCTCCCTAGCGGGATCTGCCTTGGAGACCCAGTACTTC. This codes for CAISLAGSALETQYF.

The chain joins TRBV28 to TRBJ2-1; the D gene is possibly TRBD2 (6 bases). CDR3 length equals 14 residues. V lost 10 bases and J lost 1, with 14 bases in between. In germline, CDR1 is MDHEN, CDR2 SYDVKM. For the CDR3, the DNA is TGTGCCATCAAAGCGGGTACGTCCTACAATGAGCAGTTCTTC. The encoded protein is CAIKAGTSYNEQFF.

V and J are TRBV7-9 and TRBJ2-1; D is uncertain. Germline values: CDR1 SEHNR, CDR2 FQNEAQ (reference sequence). The CDR3 has 14 amino acids. The V end was cut by 3 bases, the J end by 0 bases, with 6 bases between. DNA of the CDR3: TGTGCCAGCAGCTTGATGAGCTCCTACAATGAGCAGTTCTTC. Translating it yields CASSLMSSYNEQFF.

The chain couples TRBV5-6 to TRBJ1-1; D call uncertain. The V end was cut by 4 bases, the J end by 5 bases, with 15 bases between. The CDR3 consists of 14 residues. Germline assignment: CDR1 SGHDT and CDR2 YYEEEE. CDR3 sequence (DNA): TGTGCCAGCAGCGGGAGAGGGAGGCGGACTGAAGCTTTCTTT. Its translation is CASSGRGRRTEAFF.

This chain uses TRBV7-8 with TRBJ2-7; TRBD1 is a possible D gene (6 bases). The germline V and J ends were trimmed by 4 bases and 2 bases, with 15 bases remaining between them. The CDR3 extends over 15 amino acids. Germline V CDR1 and CDR2: SGHVS, FQNEAQ. The CDR3 loop is CASSSNRDITYEQYF. For the CDR3, the DNA is TGTGCCAGCAGCTCAAACCGGGACATCACCTACGAGCAGTACTTC.

The chain recombines TRBV2 with TRBJ1-1; possible D gene TRBD1, 5 bases. This CDR3 has 14 residues. V gave up 6 bases and J gave up 3 bases, with 14 bases separating them. Germline assignment: CDR1 SNHLY and CDR2 FYNNEI. The CDR3 sequence is CASRGGGGDTEAFF. The CDR3 DNA sequence: TGTGCCAGCAGGGGGGGAGGAGGGGACACTGAAGCTTTCTTT.

V usage is TRBV11-2 and J usage is TRBJ2-5; no clear D. Trimming took 2 bases from V and 5 from J, leaving 3 bases between them. Germline CDR1 SGHAT, CDR2 FQNNGV. The length of the CDR3 is 11 residues. CDR3 bases: TGTGCCAGCAGCTTAAGCGAGACCCAGTACTTC. Translation gives CASSLSETQYF.

This rearrangement joins TRBV11-3 to TRBJ1-2; D is possibly TRBD1 (5 bases). This CDR3 comprises 16 residues. The germline CDR1 and CDR2 sequences are SGHNT and YENEEA. Trimming shortened V by 5 bases and J by 6 bases, and 22 bases separated the two germline ends. The CDR3 region has the DNA TGTGCCAGCAGCCCCGGAGGGGACGGACAAGGGGATGGCTACACCTTC. Protein: CASSPGGDGQGDGYTF.

Written as DNA, the CDR3 is TGTGCCAGCGCGTATTCCAGGGGTTTCGAAAAACTGTTTTTT. It is translated as CASAYSRGFEKLFF. This chain joins TRBV11-2 and TRBJ1-4, with a tentative D call TRBD1 (6 bases). The CDR3 spans 14 residues. Germline CDR1 reads SGHAT; CDR2 reads FQNNGV. V lost 8 bases and J 8 bases, leaving 18 bases between the germline ends.

The gene calls are TRBV28 and TRBJ1-1; TRBD1 aligns across 7 bases. Germline CDR1 reads MDHEN; CDR2 reads SYDVKM. With 6 bases clipped from V and 1 base from J, the junction kept 2 bases outside the gene matches. The CDR3 covers 13 residues. The CDR3 here is CASRDRTNTEAFF. CDR3 DNA sequence: TGTGCCAGCAGGGACAGGACGAACACTGAAGCTTTCTTT.

The CDR3 loop is CASSLASGGAGVYEQYF. The CDR3 bases are TGCGCCAGCAGCTTGGCCTCTGGGGGAGCGGGAGTCTACGAGCAGTACTTC. This chain links TRBV5-1 with TRBJ2-7, with 8 bases lining up with TRBD2. The CDR3 length is 17 residues. Germline values: CDR1 SGHRS, CDR2 YFSETQ. The J segment lost 3 bases and the V segment lost 0 bases, leaving 11 bases of the junction unmatched.

The chain links TRBV10-2 to TRBJ2-3; D is possibly TRBD2 (5 bases). CDR1 and CDR2 from the germline V gene are WSHSY and SAAADI. The CDR3 has 11 residues. The ends were cut back, 4 bases at V and 6 bases at J, with 5 bases in the middle. The CDR3 DNA follows: TGCGCCAGCAGTGGAGGGGATACGCAGTATTTT. Protein product: CASSGGDTQYF.

The chain links TRBV5-4 to TRBJ2-3, with D possibly matching TRBD2 (5 bases). The V gene lost 5 bases and the J gene lost 1 base, with 14 bases spanning the gap. Germline assignment: CDR1 SGHNT and CDR2 YYREEE (reference sequence). CDR3 length: 15 residues. CDR3 residues: CASRRSGIRTDTQYF. CDR3 coding DNA: TGTGCCAGCAGACGGTCGGGGATTCGCACAGATACGCAGTATTTT.

The chain couples TRBV12-5 to TRBJ2-3, with a weak D call TRBD1 (5 bases). The germline V gene has CDR1 LGHNT and CDR2 FRNRAP. Trimming took 8 bases from V and 4 from J, leaving 10 bases between them. The CDR3 covers 12 residues. CDR3 amino acids: CASNQGADTQYF. The CDR3 DNA is TGTGCTAGTAACCAGGGCGCAGATACGCAGTATTTT.

The V and J genes are TRBV18 and TRBJ1-2; the match to TRBD1 covers 8 bases. The CDR3 covers 15 residues. The germline gives CDR1 KGHSH, CDR2 LQKENI. V was pared by 5 bases and J by 3 bases, with 8 bases of the junction left unmatched. In DNA form, the CDR3 reads TGTGCCAGCTCATCAGGGGGCCCCGCGGACTATGGCTACACCTTC. This gives the protein CASSSGGPADYGYTF.

The J gene is TRBJ1-3, the V gene TRBV4-2; TRBD1 might be the D (6 bases). The CDR3 consists of 17 residues. The V end lost 0 bases, the J end lost 0 bases, and 12 bases lay between the germline ends. Germline loops: CDR1 LGHNA, CDR2 YNFKEQ. The CDR3 reads CASSQDYSGVSGNTIYF. The DNA of the CDR3 is TGTGCCAGCAGCCAAGATTATTCAGGGGTCTCTGGAAACACCATATATTTT.

The chain combines TRBV6-1 with TRBJ2-1; D is ambiguous. V lost 1 base and J 4 bases, leaving 8 bases between the germline ends. The CDR3 runs 14 residues. The V gene's germline CDR1 is MNHNS and CDR2 SASEGT. The CDR3 sequence is CASSEEPYYNEQFF. The CDR3 DNA sequence: TGTGCCAGCAGTGAAGAGCCATATTACAATGAGCAGTTCTTC.

This clone has a handful of counts. The chain employs TRBV6-4 and TRBJ1-1, with 8 nucleotides matching TRBD1. V lost 4 bases and J lost 5; bases outside the gene matches: 6. The CDR3 sequence is 14 residues long. CDR1 and CDR2 from the germline V gene are MRHNA and SNTAGT. This chain's CDR3 is CASSARTGHTEAFF. As DNA, the CDR3 is TGTGCCAGCAGTGCCCGGACAGGGCATACTGAAGCTTTCTTT.

This sequence joins TRBV7-2 and TRBJ1-3; D perhaps matches TRBD1 (5 bases). This CDR3 spans 17 amino acids. CDR1 and CDR2 from the germline V gene are SGHTA and FQGNSA. The V gene lost 5 bases and the J gene lost 1 base, with 18 bases spanning the gap. The CDR3 loop reads CASSTRTGGVSGNTIYF. The CDR3 DNA sequence: TGTGCCAGCAGCACACGGACGGGAGGGGTGTCTGGAAACACCATATATTTT.

This sequence joins TRBV4-1 and TRBJ2-1; weak D call: TRBD2 (7 bases). CDR1 is MGHRA and CDR2 is YSYEKL in the germline V gene. V lost 6 bases and J lost 5, with 14 bases in between. This CDR3 contains 14 residues. CDR3 nucleotides: TGCGCCAGCAGTAGGGGGGGTAGGGACAATGAGCAGTTCTTC. It translates to CASSRGGRDNEQFF.

The chain couples TRBV4-3 to TRBJ2-3, with a tentative D call TRBD1 (6 bases). This CDR3 contains 15 residues. Germline V gene data show CDR1 as LGHNA and CDR2 as YSLEER. Deletions cut 0 bases from V and 5 bases from J, with 12 bases between. CDR3 sequence reads: CASSQDGTGQDTQYF. Written as DNA, the CDR3 is TGCGCCAGCAGCCAAGATGGCACAGGGCAAGATACGCAGTATTTT.

V gene TRBV5-1 combines with J gene TRBJ1-1, with D unresolved. The V end lost 0 bases, the J end lost 2 bases, and 5 bases lay between the germline ends. The germline CDR1 and CDR2 sequences are SGHRS and YFSETQ. The CDR3 is 13 residues long. In nucleotides, the CDR3 is TGCGCCAGCAGCTTGGGAGGAAACACTGAAGCTTTCTTT. This encodes CASSLGGNTEAFF.

This clone came up once. The chain links TRBV4-2 to TRBJ1-2; TRBD1 aligns across 8 bases. Looked up from germline, CDR1 is LGHNA and CDR2 is YNFKEQ. The length of the CDR3 is 17 residues. J lost 4 bases, V lost 0 bases, and 10 bases had no gene match. CDR3 DNA: TGTGCCAGCAGCCAAGAACCTCCAGGGGGCATGGGCTATGGCTACACCTTC. As protein: CASSQEPPGGMGYGYTF.

V and J are TRBV25-1 and TRBJ2-7, with D perhaps matching TRBD2 (5 bases). The CDR3 has 14 residues. V lost 3 bases and J 0 bases, leaving 9 bases between the germline ends. Per germline, CDR1 MGHDK and CDR2 SYGVNS. Here the CDR3 reads CASSDPGSSYEQYF. The CDR3 DNA follows: TGTGCCAGCAGTGATCCGGGGAGCTCCTACGAGCAGTACTTC.

This chain uses TRBV11-3 with TRBJ1-1; TRBD1 might be the D (6 bases). V was clipped by 5 bases and J by 3 bases, with 7 bases between them. This CDR3 is built from 12 residues. Germline assignment: CDR1 SGHNT and CDR2 YENEEA. In DNA, the CDR3 is TGTGCCAGCAGCCACAGGGACACTGAAGCTTTCTTT. Its protein is CASSHRDTEAFF.